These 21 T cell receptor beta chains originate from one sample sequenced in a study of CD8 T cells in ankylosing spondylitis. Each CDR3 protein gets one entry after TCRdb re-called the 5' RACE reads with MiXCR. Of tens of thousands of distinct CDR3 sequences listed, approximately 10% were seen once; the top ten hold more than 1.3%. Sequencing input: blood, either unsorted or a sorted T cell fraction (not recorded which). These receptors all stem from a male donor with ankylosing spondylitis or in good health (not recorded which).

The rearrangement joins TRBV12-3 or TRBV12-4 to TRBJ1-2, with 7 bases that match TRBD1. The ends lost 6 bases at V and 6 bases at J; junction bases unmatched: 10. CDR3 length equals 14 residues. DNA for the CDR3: TGTGCCAGCAGAACGACAGGGTATGAGGATGGCTACACCTTC. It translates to CASRTTGYEDGYTF.

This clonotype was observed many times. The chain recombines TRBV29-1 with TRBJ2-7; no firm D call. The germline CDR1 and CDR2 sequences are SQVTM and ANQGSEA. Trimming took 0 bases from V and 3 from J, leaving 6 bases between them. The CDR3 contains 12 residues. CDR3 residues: CSVEDLNYEQYF. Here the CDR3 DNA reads TGCAGCGTTGAAGATCTGAACTACGAGCAGTACTTC.

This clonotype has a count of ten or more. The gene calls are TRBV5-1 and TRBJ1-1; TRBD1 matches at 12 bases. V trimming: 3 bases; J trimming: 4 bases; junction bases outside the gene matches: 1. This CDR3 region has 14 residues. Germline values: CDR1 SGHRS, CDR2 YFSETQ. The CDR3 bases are TGCGCCAGCAGCTCGGGACAGGGGGCCACTGAAGCTTTCTTT. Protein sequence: CASSSGQGATEAFF.

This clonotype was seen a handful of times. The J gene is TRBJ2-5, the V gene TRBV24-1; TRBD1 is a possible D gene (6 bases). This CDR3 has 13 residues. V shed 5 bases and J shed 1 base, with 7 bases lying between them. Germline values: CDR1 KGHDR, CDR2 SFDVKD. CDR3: CATSGGPQETQYF. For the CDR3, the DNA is TGTGCCACCAGTGGGGGGCCCCAAGAGACCCAGTACTTC.

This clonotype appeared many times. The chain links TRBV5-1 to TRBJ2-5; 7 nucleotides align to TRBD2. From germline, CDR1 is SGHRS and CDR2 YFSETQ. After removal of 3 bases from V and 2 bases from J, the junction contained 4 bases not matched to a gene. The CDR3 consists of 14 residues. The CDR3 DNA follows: TGCGCCAGCAGCTGGGGGGGAGATCAAGAGACCCAGTACTTC. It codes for CASSWGGDQETQYF.

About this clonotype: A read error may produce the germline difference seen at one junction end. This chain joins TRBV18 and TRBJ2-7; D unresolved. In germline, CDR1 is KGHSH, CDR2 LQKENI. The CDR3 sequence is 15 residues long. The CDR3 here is CASSGLESVSYAQYF. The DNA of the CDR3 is TGTGCCAGCTCTGGCTTGGAGTCCGTGAGTTACGCGCAGTACTTC.

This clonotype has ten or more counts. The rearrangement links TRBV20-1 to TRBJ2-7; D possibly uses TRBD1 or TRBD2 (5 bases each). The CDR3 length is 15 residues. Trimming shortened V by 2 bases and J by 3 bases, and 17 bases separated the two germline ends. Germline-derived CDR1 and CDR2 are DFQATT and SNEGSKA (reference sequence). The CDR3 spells CSARPPGTPFYEQYF. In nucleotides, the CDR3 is TGCAGTGCTAGACCTCCCGGGACGCCCTTCTACGAGCAGTACTTC.

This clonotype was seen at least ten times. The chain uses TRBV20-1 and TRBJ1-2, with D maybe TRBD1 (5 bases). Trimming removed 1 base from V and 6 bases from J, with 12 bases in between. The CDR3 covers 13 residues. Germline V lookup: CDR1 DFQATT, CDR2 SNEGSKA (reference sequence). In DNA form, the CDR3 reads TGCAGTGCTAGAGGAGGGGTACAGGATGGCTACACCTTC. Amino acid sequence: CSARGGVQDGYTF.

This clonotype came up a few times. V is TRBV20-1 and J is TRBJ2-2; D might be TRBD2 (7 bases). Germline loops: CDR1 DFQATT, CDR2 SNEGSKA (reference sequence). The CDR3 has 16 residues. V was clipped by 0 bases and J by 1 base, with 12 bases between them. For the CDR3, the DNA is TGCAGTGCTAGAGAAGGGGGGGCATGGAACACCGGGGAGCTGTTTTTT. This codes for CSAREGGAWNTGELFF.

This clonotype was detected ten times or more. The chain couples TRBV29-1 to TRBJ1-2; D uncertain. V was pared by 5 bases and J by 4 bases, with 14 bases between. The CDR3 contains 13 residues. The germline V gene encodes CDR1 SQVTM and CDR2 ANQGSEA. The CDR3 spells CSVRLLVGYGYTF. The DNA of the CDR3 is TGCAGCGTTAGGTTGTTGGTAGGCTATGGCTACACCTTC.

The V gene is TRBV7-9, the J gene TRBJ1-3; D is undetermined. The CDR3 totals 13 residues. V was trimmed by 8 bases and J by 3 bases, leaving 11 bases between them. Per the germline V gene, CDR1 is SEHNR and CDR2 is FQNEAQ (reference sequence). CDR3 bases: TGTGCCAGCCTGGCGGACTTTGGAAACACCATATATTTT. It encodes CASLADFGNTIYF.

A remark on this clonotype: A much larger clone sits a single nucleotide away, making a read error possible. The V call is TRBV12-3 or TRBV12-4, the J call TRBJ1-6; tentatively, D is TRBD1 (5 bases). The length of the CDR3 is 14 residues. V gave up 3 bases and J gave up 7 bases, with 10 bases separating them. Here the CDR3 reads CASSFGAENSPLHF. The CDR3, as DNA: TGTGCCAGCAGTTTCGGGGCGGAGAATTCACCCCTCCACTTT.

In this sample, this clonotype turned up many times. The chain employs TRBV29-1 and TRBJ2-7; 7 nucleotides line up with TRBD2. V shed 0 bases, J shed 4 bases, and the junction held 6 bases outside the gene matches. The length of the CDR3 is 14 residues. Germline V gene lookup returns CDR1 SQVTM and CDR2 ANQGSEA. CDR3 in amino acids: CSVEDPGGPYEQYF. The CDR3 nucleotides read TGCAGCGTTGAAGATCCGGGGGGTCCGTACGAGCAGTACTTC.

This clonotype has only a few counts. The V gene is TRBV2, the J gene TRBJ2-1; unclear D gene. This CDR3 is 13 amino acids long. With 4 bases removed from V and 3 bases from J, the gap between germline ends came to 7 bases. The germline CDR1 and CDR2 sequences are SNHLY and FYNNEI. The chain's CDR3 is CASSVENYNEQFF. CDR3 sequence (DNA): TGTGCCAGCAGTGTTGAGAACTACAATGAGCAGTTCTTC. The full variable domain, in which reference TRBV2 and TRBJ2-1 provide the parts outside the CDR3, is EPEVTQTPSHQVTQMGQEVILRCVPISNHLYFYWYRQILGQKVEFLVSFYNNEISEKSEIFDDQFSVERPDGSNFTLKIRSTKLEDSAMYFCASSVENYNEQFFGPGTRLTVL.

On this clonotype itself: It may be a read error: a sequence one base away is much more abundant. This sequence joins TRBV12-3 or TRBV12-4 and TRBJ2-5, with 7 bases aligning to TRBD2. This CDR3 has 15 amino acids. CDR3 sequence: CANSLAGENGETQYF. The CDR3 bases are TGTGCCAACAGTTTGGCGGGGGAGAACGGAGAGACCCAGTACTTC.

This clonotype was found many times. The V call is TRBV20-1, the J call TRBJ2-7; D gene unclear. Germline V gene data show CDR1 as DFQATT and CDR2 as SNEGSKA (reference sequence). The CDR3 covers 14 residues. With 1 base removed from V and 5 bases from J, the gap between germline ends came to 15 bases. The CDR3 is CSARVLGIYNEQYF. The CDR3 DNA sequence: TGCAGTGCTAGAGTCCTAGGGATCTACAACGAGCAGTACTTC.

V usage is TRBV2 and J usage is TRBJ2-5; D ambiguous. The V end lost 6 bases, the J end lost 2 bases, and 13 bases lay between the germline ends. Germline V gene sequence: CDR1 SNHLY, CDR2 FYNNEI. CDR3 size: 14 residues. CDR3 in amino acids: CASSVSTQQETQYF. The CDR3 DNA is TGTGCCAGCAGCGTCTCGACACAACAAGAGACCCAGTACTTC. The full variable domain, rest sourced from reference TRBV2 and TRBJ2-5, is EPEVTQTPSHQVTQMGQEVILRCVPISNHLYFYWYRQILGQKVEFLVSFYNNEISEKSEIFDDQFSVERPDGSNFTLKIRSTKLEDSAMYFCASSVSTQQETQYFGPGTRLLVL.

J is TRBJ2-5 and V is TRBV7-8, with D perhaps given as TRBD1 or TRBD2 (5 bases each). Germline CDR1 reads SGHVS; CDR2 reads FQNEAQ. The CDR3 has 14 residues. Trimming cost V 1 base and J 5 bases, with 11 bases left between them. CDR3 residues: CASSLVRGVETQYF. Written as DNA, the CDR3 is TGTGCCAGCAGCTTAGTAAGGGGAGTCGAGACCCAGTACTTC. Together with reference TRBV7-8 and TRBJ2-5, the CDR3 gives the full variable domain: GAGVSQSPRYKVAKRGQDVALRCDPISGHVSLFWYQQALGQGPEFLTYFQNEAQLDKSGLPSDRFFAERPEGSVSTLKIQRTQQEDSAVYLCASSLVRGVETQYFGPGTRLLVL.

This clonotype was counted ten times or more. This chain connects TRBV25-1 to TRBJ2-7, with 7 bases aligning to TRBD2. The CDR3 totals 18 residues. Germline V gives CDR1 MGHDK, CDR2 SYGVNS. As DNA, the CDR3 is TGTGCACGCTACAAGACTTGCCGGGGGGACTCCGGCGCCTACGAGCAGTACTTC. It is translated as CARYKTCRGDSGAYEQYF.

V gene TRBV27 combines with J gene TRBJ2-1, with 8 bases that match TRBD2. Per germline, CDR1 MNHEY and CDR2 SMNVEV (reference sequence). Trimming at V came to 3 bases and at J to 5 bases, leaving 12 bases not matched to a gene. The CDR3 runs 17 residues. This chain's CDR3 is CASSLWPPRGGNNEQFF. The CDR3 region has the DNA TGTGCCAGCAGTTTGTGGCCCCCACGCGGGGGGAACAATGAGCAGTTCTTC.

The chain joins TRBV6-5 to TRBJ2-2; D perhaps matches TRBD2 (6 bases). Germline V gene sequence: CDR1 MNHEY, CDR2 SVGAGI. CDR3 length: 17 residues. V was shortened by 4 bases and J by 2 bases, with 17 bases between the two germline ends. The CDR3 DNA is TGTGCCAGCAGTTCCCTAGGTAGCGGAGCTAACACCGGGGAGCTGTTTTTT. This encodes CASSSLGSGANTGELFF.